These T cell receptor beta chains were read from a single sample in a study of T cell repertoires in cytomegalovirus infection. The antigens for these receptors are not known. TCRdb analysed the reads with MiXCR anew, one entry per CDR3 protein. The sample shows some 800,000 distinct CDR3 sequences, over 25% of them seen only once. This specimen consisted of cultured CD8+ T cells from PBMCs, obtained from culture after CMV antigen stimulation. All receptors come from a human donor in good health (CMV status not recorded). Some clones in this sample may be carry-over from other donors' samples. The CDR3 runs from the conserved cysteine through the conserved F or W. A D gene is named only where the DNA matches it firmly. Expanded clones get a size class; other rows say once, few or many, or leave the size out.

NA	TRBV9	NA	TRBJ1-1	CASSSDQSEAFF	TGTGCCAGCAGCTCAGACCAGTCTGAAGCTTTCTTT
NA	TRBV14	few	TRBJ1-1	CASSPDSVEAFF	TGTGCCAGCAGCCCGGACAGTGTTGAAGCTTTCTTT
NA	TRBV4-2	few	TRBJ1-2	CASSQEAGAGGRYTF	TGTGCCAGCAGCCAAGAAGCGGGAGCAGGTGGGCGCTACACCTTC
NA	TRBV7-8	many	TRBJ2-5	CASSLALGQLEKETQYF	TGTGCCAGCAGCTTAGCGTTGGGCCAATTGGAAAAAGAGACCCAGTACTTC
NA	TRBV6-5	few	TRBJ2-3	CASSYTQSTDTQYF	TGTGCCAGCAGTTACACTCAGAGCACAGATACGCAGTATTTT
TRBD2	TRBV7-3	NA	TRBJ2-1	CASSSGLAGFDEQFF	TGTGCCAGCAGCTCAGGACTAGCGGGGTTCGATGAGCAGTTCTTC
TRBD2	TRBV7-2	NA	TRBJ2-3	CANRPSGGGQYF	TGTGCCAACAGACCTAGCGGGGGGGGGCAGTATTTT
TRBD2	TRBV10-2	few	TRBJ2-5	CASSPWLAGPKETQYF	TGCGCCAGCAGCCCGTGGCTAGCGGGTCCAAAAGAGACCCAGTACTTC
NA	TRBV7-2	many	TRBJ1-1	CASSSDAILNTEAFF	TGTGCCAGCAGCTCAGACGCGATATTGAACACTGAAGCTTTCTTT
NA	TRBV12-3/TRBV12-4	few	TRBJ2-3	CASSLDLGGYTQYF	TGTGCCAGCAGTTTAGACCTTGGCGGGTATACGCAGTATTTT
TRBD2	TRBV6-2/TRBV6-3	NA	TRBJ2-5	CASTIRTSGDETQYF	TGTGCCAGCACCATCCGGACTAGCGGGGACGAGACCCAGTACTTC
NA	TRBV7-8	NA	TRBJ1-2	CASSSAGLPLYGYTF	TGTGCCAGCAGCTCAGCAGGACTGCCGCTCTATGGCTACACCTTC
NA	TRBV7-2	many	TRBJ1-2	CASSGEGVSYGYTF	TGTGCCAGCAGCGGCGAAGGGGTCTCCTATGGCTACACCTTC
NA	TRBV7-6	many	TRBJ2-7	CASSLARGNEQYF	TGTGCCAGCAGCTTAGCTAGAGGTAACGAGCAGTACTTC
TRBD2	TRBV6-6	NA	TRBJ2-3	CASSTYGASGADTQYF	TGTGCCAGCAGCACCTATGGGGCTAGCGGGGCAGATACGCAGTATTTT
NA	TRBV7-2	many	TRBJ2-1	CASSLLGTSSYNEQFF	TGTGCCAGCAGCTTACTGGGCACTAGCTCCTACAATGAGCAGTTCTTC
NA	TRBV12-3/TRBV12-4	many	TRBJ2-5	CASSYMMGPKETQYF	TGTGCCTCCAGCTATATGATGGGACCGAAAGAGACCCAGTACTTC
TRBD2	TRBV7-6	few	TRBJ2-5	CASSPGTSGKGTETQYF	TGTGCCAGCAGCCCCGGGACTAGCGGGAAGGGAACGGAGACCCAGTACTTC
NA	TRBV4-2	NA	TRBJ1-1	CASSQNSFEAFF	TGTGCCAGCAGCCAAAACAGTTTTGAAGCTTTCTTT
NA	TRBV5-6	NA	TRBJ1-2	CASSLADGASIGYTF	TGTGCCAGCAGCTTGGCGGACGGAGCTTCTATTGGCTACACCTTC
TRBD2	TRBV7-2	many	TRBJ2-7	CASSSSGGSYEQYF	TGTGCCAGCAGCTCTAGCGGGGGCTCCTACGAGCAGTACTTC
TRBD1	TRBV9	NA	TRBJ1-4	CASSVAQQGALEKLFF	TGTGCCAGCAGCGTAGCACAACAGGGGGCTCTTGAAAAACTGTTTTTT
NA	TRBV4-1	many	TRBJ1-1	CASSQEGLNTEAFF	TGCGCCAGCAGCCAAGAGGGGCTGAACACTGAAGCTTTCTTT
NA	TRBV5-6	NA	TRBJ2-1	CASSAPSPYNEQFF	TGTGCCAGCAGCGCCCCGAGCCCCTACAATGAGCAGTTCTTC
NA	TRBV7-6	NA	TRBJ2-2	CASRPLNTGELFF	TGTGCCAGCAGACCGCTGAACACCGGGGAGCTGTTTTTT
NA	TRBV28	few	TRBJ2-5	CASTLEGQETQYF	TGTGCCAGCACCCTGGAGGGCCAAGAGACCCAGTACTTC
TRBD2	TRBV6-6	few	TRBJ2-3	CASSYSLPTSGVADTQYF	TGTGCCAGCAGTTACTCTCTCCCTACTAGCGGGGTTGCAGATACGCAGTATTTT
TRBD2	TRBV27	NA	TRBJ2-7	CASSLASSGGTYEQYF	TGTGCCAGCAGTTTAGCCAGCAGCGGGGGGACCTACGAGCAGTACTTC
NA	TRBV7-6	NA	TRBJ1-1	CASSPRGAGVFPTEAFF	TGTGCCAGCAGCCCGCGAGGGGCAGGGGTTTTCCCCACTGAAGCTTTCTTT
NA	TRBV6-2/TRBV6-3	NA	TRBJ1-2	CASSSDTTNYGYTF	TGTGCCAGCAGTTCGGACACAACTAACTATGGCTACACCTTC
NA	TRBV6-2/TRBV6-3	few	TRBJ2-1	CASSLRGADIYNEQFF	TGTGCCAGCAGCCTTCGGGGAGCCGATATTTACAATGAGCAGTTCTTC
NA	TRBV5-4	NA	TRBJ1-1	CASSDPGLNTEAFF	TGTGCCAGCAGCGACCCGGGTCTGAACACTGAAGCTTTCTTT
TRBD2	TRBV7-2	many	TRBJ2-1	CASSVSGVPSEEQFF	TGTGCCAGCAGCGTTAGCGGGGTTCCCTCGGAGGAGCAGTTCTTC
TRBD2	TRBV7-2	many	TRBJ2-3	CASSPPTGGPPDTQYF	TGTGCCAGCAGCCCTCCGACGGGGGGGCCGCCAGATACGCAGTATTTT
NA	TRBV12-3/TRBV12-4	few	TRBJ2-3	CASRPDPRDIGTDTQYF	TGTGCCAGCAGACCAGACCCCCGGGACATCGGCACAGATACGCAGTATTTT
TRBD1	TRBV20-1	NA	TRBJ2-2	CSAWDRGTGELFF	TGCAGTGCTTGGGACAGGGGCACCGGGGAGCTGTTTTTT
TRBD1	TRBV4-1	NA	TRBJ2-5	CASSQGNTGAMYQETQYF	TGCGCCAGCAGCCAAGGAAACACAGGGGCGATGTACCAAGAGACCCAGTACTTC
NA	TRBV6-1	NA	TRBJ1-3	CASSESVHRSGNTIYF	TGTGCCAGCAGTGAATCCGTACACCGGTCCGGAAACACCATATATTTT
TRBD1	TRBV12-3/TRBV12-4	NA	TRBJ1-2	CASSYPGGDGYTF	TGTGCCAGCAGTTACCCAGGGGGCGATGGCTACACCTTC
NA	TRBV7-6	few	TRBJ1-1	CASTPRGVGIRGTEAFF	TGTGCCAGCACCCCTAGGGGGGTTGGGATTAGAGGCACTGAAGCTTTCTTT
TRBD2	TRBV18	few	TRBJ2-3	CASSPRPSRGGLAGMTDTQYF	TGTGCCAGCTCACCGCGACCCTCCAGGGGAGGACTAGCGGGGATGACAGATACGCAGTATTTT
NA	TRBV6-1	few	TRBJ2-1	CASPGARRSYNEQFF	TGTGCCAGCCCGGGGGCTAGGAGGTCCTACAATGAGCAGTTCTTC
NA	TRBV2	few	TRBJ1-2	CASKGNMLDSRANYGYTF	TGTGCCAGCAAAGGGAACATGTTAGACAGTCGAGCTAACTATGGCTACACCTTC
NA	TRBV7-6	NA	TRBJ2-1	CASSKDSSYNEQFF	TGTGCCAGCAGCAAGGATAGCTCCTACAATGAGCAGTTCTTC
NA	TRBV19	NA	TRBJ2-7	CASSTGLFFYEQYF	TGTGCCAGTAGTACCGGTCTCTTCTTCTACGAGCAGTACTTC
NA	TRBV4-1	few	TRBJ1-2	CASSQDRLSRHGYGYTF	TGCGCCAGCAGCCAAGATCGCCTTTCAAGGCACGGCTATGGCTACACCTTC
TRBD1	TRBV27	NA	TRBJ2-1	CASSFRGRGYNEQFF	TGTGCCAGCAGTTTCCGTGGCAGGGGGTACAATGAGCAGTTCTTC
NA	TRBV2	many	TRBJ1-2	CASSTWVVYGYTF	TGTGCCAGCAGCACTTGGGTTGTCTATGGCTACACCTTC